These 23 T cell receptor beta chains were sequenced from one sample in a study of T cell responses to AZD1222 COVID-19 vaccine. Sequencing used immunoSEQ multiplex PCR; TCRdb keeps in-frame clones, though not all of them. This sample has about 120,000 clones, with roughly nine tenths found just once. The sample consisted of peripheral blood, taken on day 0 of AZD1222 vaccination. These receptors were taken from an adult in good health.

Regarding this clone: This sample includes further DNA sequences coding for the same CDR3. V gene TRBV27 combines with J gene TRBJ2-7; 9 bases fit TRBD1. CDR1 is MNHEY, CDR2 SMNVEV, per germline (reference sequence). After removal of 2 bases from V and 4 bases from J, the junction contained 0 bases not matched to a gene. This CDR3 has 13 amino acids. CDR3 region: CASSLDRGYEQYF. CDR3 nucleotides: TGTGCCAGCAGTTTAGACAGGGGGTACGAGCAGTACTTC.

This chain links TRBV5-4 with TRBJ2-3; 8 nucleotides line up with TRBD1. CDR3 length: 15 residues. Germline V gives CDR1 SGHNT, CDR2 YYREEE (reference sequence). With V trimmed by 3 bases and J by 3 bases, 6 bases remained unmatched. CDR3 nucleotides: TGTGCCAGCAGCTCGAATCGACAGGGGACAGATACGCAGTATTTT. This gives the protein CASSSNRQGTDTQYF.

This sequence joins TRBV20-1 and TRBJ1-2; D unclear. The germline V gene encodes CDR1 DFQATT and CDR2 SNEGSKA (reference sequence). Trimming left V 5 bases short and J 6 bases short, with 10 bases between. The CDR3 loop spans 11 amino acids. The CDR3 nucleotides are TGCAGTGCTCCGGATAGGGATGGCTACACCTTC. This encodes CSAPDRDGYTF.

The rearrangement joins TRBV6-5 to TRBJ1-4, with D hard to call. Germline V gene lookup returns CDR1 MNHEY and CDR2 SVGAGI. This CDR3 is 14 amino acids long. Trimming removed 6 bases from V and 6 bases from J, with 14 bases in between. CDR3 sequence: CASRMDGWDEKLFF. CDR3 DNA: TGTGCCAGCAGGATGGACGGGTGGGATGAAAAACTGTTTTTT.

The chain recombines TRBV5-4 with TRBJ2-7, with D unclear. CDR1 SGHNT and CDR2 YYREEE come from the germline V gene (reference sequence). V was shortened by 0 bases and J by 3 bases, with 1 base between the two germline ends. This CDR3 spans 11 amino acids. The CDR3: CASSLDYEQYF. In nucleotides, the CDR3 is TGTGCCAGCAGCTTGGACTACGAGCAGTACTTC.

The V gene is TRBV19, the J gene TRBJ2-2; D may be TRBD1 (7 bases). V was clipped by 5 bases and J by 5 bases, with 21 bases between them. The CDR3 has 17 residues. Germline V gives CDR1 LNHDA, CDR2 SQIVND (reference sequence). Here the CDR3 DNA reads TGTGCCAGTAGTCCCCCGCCGTTCAGGGGGGCTACCGGGGAGCTGTTTTTT. Its protein is CASSPPPFRGATGELFF.

The chain carries TRBV13 and TRBJ2-1; D might be TRBD2 (6 bases). The V and J ends lost 5 bases and 6 bases respectively, with 14 bases between them. The germline V gene encodes CDR1 PRHDT and CDR2 FYEKMQ (reference sequence). The CDR3 is made up of 14 amino acids. The CDR3 protein is CASSQRRDANEQFF. The CDR3 DNA follows: TGTGCCAGCAGCCAACGGCGGGACGCCAATGAGCAGTTCTTC.

The J gene is TRBJ1-6, the V gene TRBV28; TRBD1 matches at 7 bases. The V and J ends lost 4 bases and 10 bases, in that order; junction bases with no gene match: 10. Germline assignment: CDR1 MDHEN and CDR2 SYDVKM. This CDR3 spans 15 amino acids. CDR3 region: CASSSATGTGSPLHF. CDR3 coding DNA: TGTGCCAGCAGTTCCGCGACAGGGACGGGCTCACCCCTCCACTTT.

Only one count was recorded for this clone. This rearrangement joins TRBV12-5 to TRBJ2-1; 10 positions match TRBD2. The CDR3 consists of 14 residues. CDR1 and CDR2 from the germline V gene are LGHNT and FRNRAP. V lost 6 bases and J lost 9; bases outside the gene matches: 8. The CDR3 nucleotides are TGTGCTAGTGGACCAGCGGGGGGGCTAAGTGAGCAGTTCTTC. Amino acid sequence: CASGPAGGLSEQFF.

The chain's CDR3 is CASSFGKSSYEQYF. The DNA for the CDR3 is TGTGCCAGCAGTTTTGGCAAGAGCTCCTACGAGCAGTACTTC. The chain links TRBV27 to TRBJ2-7; D not certain. V was cut by 3 bases and J by 0 bases, with 9 bases left in between. CDR1 is MNHEY, CDR2 SMNVEV, per germline (reference sequence). The CDR3 loop spans 14 amino acids.

The V gene is TRBV11-2, the J gene TRBJ2-5; perhaps TRBD1 as D (6 bases). The CDR3 consists of 16 residues. Trimming pared 3 bases from V and 5 bases from J, leaving 19 bases between. Germline CDR1 and CDR2: SGHAT and FQNNGV. The CDR3 region has the DNA TGTGCCAGCAGCTTGCGGACAGACCTCATGAGGGAGACCCAGTACTTC. Amino acids: CASSLRTDLMRETQYF. The full variable domain, its missing parts supplied by reference TRBV11-2 and TRBJ2-5, is EAGVAQSPRYKIIEKRQSVAFWCNPISGHATLYWYQQILGQGPKLLIQFQNNGVVDDSQLPKDRFSAERLKGVDSTLKIQPAKLEDSAVYLCASSLRTDLMRETQYFGPGTRLLVL.

The J gene is TRBJ2-7, the V gene TRBV5-6; D gene ambiguous. Germline V lookup: CDR1 SGHDT, CDR2 YYEEEE. CDR3 length: 13 amino acids. V lost 4 bases and J lost 0, with 8 bases in between. CDR3 nucleotide sequence: TGTGCCAGCAGCGTAGACACCTCCTACGAGCAGTACTTC. Protein sequence: CASSVDTSYEQYF.

V is TRBV6-4 and J is TRBJ2-2; D gene unclear. The CDR3 has 13 amino acids. The germline gives CDR1 MRHNA, CDR2 SNTAGT. The V end was cut by 4 bases, the J end by 1 base, with 4 bases between. The DNA for the CDR3 is TGTGCCAGCAGTGCTGGGAACACCGGGGAGCTGTTTTTT. This gives the protein CASSAGNTGELFF.

This clone appeared a single time. CDR3 bases: TGTGCCAGCAGCTTGGGCGCTCTATGGGGGCGAAACCAAGACCTGTATGGCTACACCTTC. This codes for CASSLGALWGRNQDLYGYTF. The chain employs TRBV5-4 and TRBJ1-2; D might be TRBD1 (6 bases). CDR3 length: 20 residues. Per germline, CDR1 SGHNT and CDR2 YYREEE (reference sequence). The germline V and J ends were trimmed by 0 bases and 5 bases, with 29 bases remaining between them.

The V gene is TRBV7-3, the J gene TRBJ1-1; TRBD1 matches at 8 bases. This CDR3 is 16 amino acids long. The V gene end was trimmed by 4 bases and the J gene end by 1 base; junction bases not matched to a gene: 8. From germline, CDR1 is SGHTA and CDR2 FQGTGA. The CDR3 sequence: CASSSKGTGKNTEAFF. CDR3 nucleotide sequence: TGTGCCAGCAGCTCGAAGGGGACAGGAAAGAACACTGAAGCTTTCTTT.

The chain links TRBV6-5 to TRBJ1-5; D is unresolved. The CDR3 sequence is 15 residues long. V lost 2 bases to trimming and J lost 2 bases, with 10 bases between them. Germline assignment: CDR1 MNHEY and CDR2 SVGAGI. The CDR3 is CASSYAGLGNQPQHF. The CDR3 nucleotides are TGTGCCAGCAGTTACGCCGGGCTTGGCAATCAGCCCCAGCATTTT.

The V gene is TRBV14, the J gene TRBJ1-1, with a possible D match to TRBD1 (5 bases). Germline V gene sequence: CDR1 SGHDN, CDR2 FVKESK. V lost 0 bases to trimming and J lost 6 bases, with 17 bases between them. CDR3 length: 16 amino acids. The CDR3 DNA follows: TGTGCCAGCAGCCAAGATATCTGGGGGGAGGGCGCTGAAGCTTTCTTT. The encoded protein is CASSQDIWGEGAEAFF.

This clone has a single count. V and J are TRBV28 and TRBJ1-2; D is uncertain. Germline CDR1 MDHEN, CDR2 SYDVKM. V was pared by 5 bases and J by 8 bases, with 15 bases between. This CDR3 is 13 amino acids long. Here the CDR3 reads CASSLSDGGGYTF. The DNA for the CDR3 is TGTGCCAGCAGTCTTTCAGACGGCGGAGGCTACACCTTC.

This rearrangement joins TRBV4-2 to TRBJ1-1; D unclear. The ends were cut back, 0 bases at V and 4 bases at J, with 15 bases in the middle. CDR1 is LGHNA, CDR2 YNFKEQ, per germline. CDR3 length equals 16 residues. In DNA form, the CDR3 reads TGTGCCAGCAGCCAAGAGGTAAAGGGAATATCCACTGAAGCTTTCTTT. Its protein product is CASSQEVKGISTEAFF.

This chain links TRBV5-1 with TRBJ2-1; D might be TRBD1 (5 bases). With 1 base removed from V and 6 bases from J, the gap between germline ends came to 8 bases. The CDR3 contains 13 residues. Germline loops: CDR1 SGHRS, CDR2 YFSETQ. This CDR3 reads CASSLTGTNEQFF. Here the CDR3 DNA reads TGCGCCAGCAGCTTGACAGGAACCAATGAGCAGTTCTTC.

The chain combines TRBV19 with TRBJ1-5; 11 nucleotides agree with TRBD1. With V trimmed by 3 bases and J by 5 bases, 6 bases remained unmatched. In germline, CDR1 is LNHDA, CDR2 SQIVND (reference sequence). The CDR3 consists of 16 residues. CDR3 nucleotide sequence: TGTGCCAGTAGTATGGGGACAGGGGGTGAGGATCAGCCCCAGCATTTT. Its protein is CASSMGTGGEDQPQHF. The full variable domain, its missing parts supplied by reference TRBV19 and TRBJ1-5, is DGGITQSPKYLFRKEGQNVTLSCEQNLNHDAMYWYRQDPGQGLRLIYYSQIVNDFQKGDIAEGYSVSREKKESFPLTVTSAQKNPTAFYLCASSMGTGGEDQPQHFGDGTRLSIL.

DNA for the CDR3: TGTGCCTGGAGTGTAAGGGCGGTGCACTACGAGCAGTACTTC. It encodes CAWSVRAVHYEQYF. The chain joins TRBV30 to TRBJ2-7; D is unresolved. Germline loops: CDR1 GTSNPN, CDR2 SVGIG (reference sequence). V dropped 0 bases and J dropped 3 bases, with 12 bases sitting between them. CDR3 length: 14 residues.

The J gene is TRBJ1-3, the V gene TRBV3-1 (or the pseudogene TRBV3-2), with 7 bases lining up with TRBD1. The CDR3 totals 15 residues. Trimming cost V 4 bases and J 4 bases; bases outside gene matches: 7. CDR1 LGHDT and CDR2 YNNKEL come from the germline V gene (reference sequence). The CDR3 nucleotides read TGTGCCAGCAGCCGGGAGGGGGCATCAGGAAACACCATATATTTT. This gives the protein CASSREGASGNTIYF.